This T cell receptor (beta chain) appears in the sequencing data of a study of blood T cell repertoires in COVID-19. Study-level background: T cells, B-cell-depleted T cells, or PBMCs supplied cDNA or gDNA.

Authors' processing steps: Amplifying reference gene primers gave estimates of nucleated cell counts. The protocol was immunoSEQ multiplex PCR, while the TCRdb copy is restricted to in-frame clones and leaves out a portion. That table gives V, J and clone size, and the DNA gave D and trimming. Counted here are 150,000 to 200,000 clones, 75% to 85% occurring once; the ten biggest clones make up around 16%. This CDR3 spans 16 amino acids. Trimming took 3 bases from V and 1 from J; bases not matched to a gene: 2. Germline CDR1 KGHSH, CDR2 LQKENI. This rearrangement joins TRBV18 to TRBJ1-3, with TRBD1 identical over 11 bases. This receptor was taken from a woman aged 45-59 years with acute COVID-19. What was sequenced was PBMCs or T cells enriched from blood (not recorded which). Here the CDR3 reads CASSPDRGHSGNTIYF. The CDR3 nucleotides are TGTGCCAGCTCACCGGACAGGGGGCATTCTGGAAACACCATATATTTT.